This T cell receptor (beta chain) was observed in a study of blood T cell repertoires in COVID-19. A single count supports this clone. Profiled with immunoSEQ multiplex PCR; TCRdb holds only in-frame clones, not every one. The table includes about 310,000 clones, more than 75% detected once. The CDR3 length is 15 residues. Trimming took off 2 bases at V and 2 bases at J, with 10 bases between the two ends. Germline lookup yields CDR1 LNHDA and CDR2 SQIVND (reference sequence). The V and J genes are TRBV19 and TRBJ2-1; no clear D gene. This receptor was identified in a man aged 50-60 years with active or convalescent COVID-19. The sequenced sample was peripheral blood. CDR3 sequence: CASSITSQAYNEQFF. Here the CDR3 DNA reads TGTGCCAGTAGTATAACGAGTCAGGCCTACAATGAGCAGTTCTTC.